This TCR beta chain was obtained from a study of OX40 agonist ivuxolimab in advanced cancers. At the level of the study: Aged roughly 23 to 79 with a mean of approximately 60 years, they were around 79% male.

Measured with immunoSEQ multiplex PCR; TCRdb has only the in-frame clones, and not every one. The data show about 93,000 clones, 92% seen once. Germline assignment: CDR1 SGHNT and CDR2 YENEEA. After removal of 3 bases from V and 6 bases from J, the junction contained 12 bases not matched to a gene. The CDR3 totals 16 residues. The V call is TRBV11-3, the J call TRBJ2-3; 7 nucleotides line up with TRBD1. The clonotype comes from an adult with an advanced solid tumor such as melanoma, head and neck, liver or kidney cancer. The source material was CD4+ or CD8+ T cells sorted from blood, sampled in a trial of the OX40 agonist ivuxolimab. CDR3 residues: CASSLGTGTAEDTQYF. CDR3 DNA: TGTGCCAGCAGCTTGGGAACCGGGACAGCGGAGGATACGCAGTATTTT.